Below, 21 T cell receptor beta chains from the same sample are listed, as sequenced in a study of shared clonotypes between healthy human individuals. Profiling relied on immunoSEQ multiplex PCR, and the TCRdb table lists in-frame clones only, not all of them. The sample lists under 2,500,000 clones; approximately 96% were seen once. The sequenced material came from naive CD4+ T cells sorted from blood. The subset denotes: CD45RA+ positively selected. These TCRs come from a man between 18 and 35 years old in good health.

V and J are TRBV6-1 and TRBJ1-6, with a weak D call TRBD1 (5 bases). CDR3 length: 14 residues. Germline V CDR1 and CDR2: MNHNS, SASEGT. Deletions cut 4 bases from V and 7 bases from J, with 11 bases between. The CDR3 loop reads CASSVGPPNSPLHF. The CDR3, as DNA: TGTGCCAGCAGTGTGGGACCCCCGAATTCACCCCTCCACTTT.

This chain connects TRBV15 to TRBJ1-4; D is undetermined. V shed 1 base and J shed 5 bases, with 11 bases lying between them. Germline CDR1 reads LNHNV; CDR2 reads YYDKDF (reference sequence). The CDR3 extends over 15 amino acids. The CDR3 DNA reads TGTGCCACCAGCAGAGTCCGTATAGGGAATGAAAAACTGTTTTTT. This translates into CATSRVRIGNEKLFF.

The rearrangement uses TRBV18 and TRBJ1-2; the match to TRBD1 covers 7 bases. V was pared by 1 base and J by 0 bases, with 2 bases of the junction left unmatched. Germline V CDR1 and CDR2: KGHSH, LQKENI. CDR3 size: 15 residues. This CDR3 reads CASSPQGQANYGYTF. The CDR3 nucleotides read TGTGCCAGCTCACCACAAGGACAGGCTAACTATGGCTACACCTTC. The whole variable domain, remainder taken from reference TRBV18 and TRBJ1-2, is NAGVMQNPRHLVRRRGQEARLRCSPMKGHSHVYWYRQLPEEGLKFMVYLQKENIIDESGMPKERFSAEFPKEGPSILRIQQVVRGDSAAYFCASSPQGQANYGYTFGSGTRLTVV.

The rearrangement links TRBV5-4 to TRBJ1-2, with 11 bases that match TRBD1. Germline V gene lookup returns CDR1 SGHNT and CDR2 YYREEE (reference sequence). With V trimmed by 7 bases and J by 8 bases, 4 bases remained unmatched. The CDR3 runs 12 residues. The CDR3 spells CASGGQGGGYTF. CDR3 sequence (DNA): TGTGCCAGCGGGGGACAGGGGGGCGGCTACACCTTC. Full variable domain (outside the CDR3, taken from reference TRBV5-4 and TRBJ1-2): ETGVTQSPTHLIKTRGQQVTLRCSSQSGHNTVSWYQQALGQGPQFIFQYYREEENGRGNFPPRFSGLQFPNYSSELNVNALELDDSALYLCASGGQGGGYTFGSGTRLTVV.

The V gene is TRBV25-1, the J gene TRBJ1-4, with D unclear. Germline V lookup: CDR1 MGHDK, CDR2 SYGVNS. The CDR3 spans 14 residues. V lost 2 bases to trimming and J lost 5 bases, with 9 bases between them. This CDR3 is CASSEALQNEKLFF. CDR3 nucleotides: TGTGCCAGCAGTGAAGCACTACAGAATGAAAAACTGTTTTTT.

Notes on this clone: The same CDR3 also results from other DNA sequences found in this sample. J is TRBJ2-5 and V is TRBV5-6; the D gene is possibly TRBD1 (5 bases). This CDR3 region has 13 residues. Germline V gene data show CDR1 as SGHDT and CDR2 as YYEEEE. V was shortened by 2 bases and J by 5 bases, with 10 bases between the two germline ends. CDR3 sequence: CASSFGQGETQYF. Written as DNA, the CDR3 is TGTGCCAGCAGCTTCGGACAAGGGGAGACCCAGTACTTC.

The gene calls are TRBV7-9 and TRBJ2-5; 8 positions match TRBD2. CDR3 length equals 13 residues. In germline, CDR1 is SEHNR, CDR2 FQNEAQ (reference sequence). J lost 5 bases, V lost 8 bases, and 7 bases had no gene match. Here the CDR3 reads CASRRGDWETQYF. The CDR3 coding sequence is TGTGCCAGCCGGCGGGGGGATTGGGAGACCCAGTACTTC.

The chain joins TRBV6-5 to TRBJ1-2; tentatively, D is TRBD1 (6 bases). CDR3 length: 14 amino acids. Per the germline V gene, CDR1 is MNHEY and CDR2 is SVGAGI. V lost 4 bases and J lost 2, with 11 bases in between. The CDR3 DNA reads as TGTGCCAGCAGTTTGCACAGGGAGAACTATGGCTACACCTTC. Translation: CASSLHRENYGYTF.

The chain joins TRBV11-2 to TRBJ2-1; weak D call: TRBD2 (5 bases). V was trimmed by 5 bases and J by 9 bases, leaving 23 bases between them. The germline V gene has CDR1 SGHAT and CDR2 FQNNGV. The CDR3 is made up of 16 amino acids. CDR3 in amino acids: CASSLALLLPRAEQFF. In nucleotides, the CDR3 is TGTGCCAGCAGCCTAGCCCTCTTACTTCCACGGGCTGAGCAGTTCTTC.

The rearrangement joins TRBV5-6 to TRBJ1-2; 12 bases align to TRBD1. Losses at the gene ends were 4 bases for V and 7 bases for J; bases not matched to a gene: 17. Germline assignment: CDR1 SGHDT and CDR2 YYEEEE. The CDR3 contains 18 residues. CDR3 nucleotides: TGTGCCAGCAGCCCCCAAGGGACAGGGGGCGTCCTGCGGAGTGGCTACACCTTC. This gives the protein CASSPQGTGGVLRSGYTF.

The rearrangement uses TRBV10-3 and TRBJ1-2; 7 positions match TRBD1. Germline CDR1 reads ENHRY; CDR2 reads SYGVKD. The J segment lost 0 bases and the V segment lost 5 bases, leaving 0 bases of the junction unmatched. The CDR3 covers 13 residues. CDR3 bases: TGTGCCATCAGTACAGGGGCTAACTATGGCTACACCTTC. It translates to CAISTGANYGYTF.

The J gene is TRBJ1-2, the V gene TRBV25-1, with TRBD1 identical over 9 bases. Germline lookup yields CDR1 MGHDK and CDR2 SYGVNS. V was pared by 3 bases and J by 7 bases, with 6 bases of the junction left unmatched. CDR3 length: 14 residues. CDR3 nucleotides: TGTGCCAGCAGTGACGGGACAGGGTTTGTTGGCTACACCTTC. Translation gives CASSDGTGFVGYTF.

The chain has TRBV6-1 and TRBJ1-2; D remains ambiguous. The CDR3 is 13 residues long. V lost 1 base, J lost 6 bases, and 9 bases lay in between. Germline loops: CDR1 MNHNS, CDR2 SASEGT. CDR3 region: CASSEGKGHGYTF. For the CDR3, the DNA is TGTGCCAGCAGTGAAGGGAAGGGTCATGGCTACACCTTC.

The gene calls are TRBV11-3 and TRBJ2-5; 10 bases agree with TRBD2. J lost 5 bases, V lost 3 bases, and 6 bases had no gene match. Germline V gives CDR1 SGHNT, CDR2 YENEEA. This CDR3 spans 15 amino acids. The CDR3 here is CASSFTSGERETQYF. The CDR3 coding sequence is TGTGCCAGCAGCTTCACTAGCGGGGAAAGGGAGACCCAGTACTTC.

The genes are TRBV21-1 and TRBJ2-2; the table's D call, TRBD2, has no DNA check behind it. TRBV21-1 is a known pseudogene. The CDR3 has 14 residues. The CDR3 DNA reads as TGTGCCAGCACTATAAGTTACGACACCGGGGAGCTGTTTTTT. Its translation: CASTISYDTGELFF.

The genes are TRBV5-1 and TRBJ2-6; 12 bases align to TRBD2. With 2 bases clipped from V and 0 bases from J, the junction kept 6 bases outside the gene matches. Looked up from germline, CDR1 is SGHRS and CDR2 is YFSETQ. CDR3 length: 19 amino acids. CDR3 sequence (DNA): TGCGCCAGCAGCTTAGGACTAGCGGGGATCCTCTCTGGGGCCAACGTCCTGACTTTC. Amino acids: CASSLGLAGILSGANVLTF.

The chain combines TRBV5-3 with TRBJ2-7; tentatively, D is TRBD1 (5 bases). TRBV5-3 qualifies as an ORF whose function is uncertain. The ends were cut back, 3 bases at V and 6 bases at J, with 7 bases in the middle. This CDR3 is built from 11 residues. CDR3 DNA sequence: TGTGCCAGAAGCTCAAGGGGCGAGCAGTACTTC. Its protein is CARSSRGEQYF.

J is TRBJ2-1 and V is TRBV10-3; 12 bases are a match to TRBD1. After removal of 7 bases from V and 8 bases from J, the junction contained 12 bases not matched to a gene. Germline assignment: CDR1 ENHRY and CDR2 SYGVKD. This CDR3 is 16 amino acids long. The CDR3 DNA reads TGTGCCATCACCGCGGGCCGGGACAGGGGGCCTGATGAGCAGTTCTTC. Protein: CAITAGRDRGPDEQFF.

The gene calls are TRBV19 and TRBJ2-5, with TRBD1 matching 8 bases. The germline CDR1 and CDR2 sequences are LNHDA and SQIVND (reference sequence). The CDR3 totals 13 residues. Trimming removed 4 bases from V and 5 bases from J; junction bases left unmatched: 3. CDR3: CASSRTGMETQYF. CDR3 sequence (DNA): TGTGCCAGTAGTAGGACAGGGATGGAGACCCAGTACTTC.

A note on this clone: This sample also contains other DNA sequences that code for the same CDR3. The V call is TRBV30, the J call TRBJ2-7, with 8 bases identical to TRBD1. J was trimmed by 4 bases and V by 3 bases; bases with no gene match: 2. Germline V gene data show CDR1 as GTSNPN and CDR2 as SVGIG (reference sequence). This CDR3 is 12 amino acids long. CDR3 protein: CAWRQGAYEQYF. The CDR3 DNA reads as TGTGCCTGGAGGCAGGGGGCTTACGAGCAGTACTTC. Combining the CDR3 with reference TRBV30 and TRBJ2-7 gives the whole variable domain SQTIHQWPATLVQPVGSPLSLECTVEGTSNPNLYWYRQAAGRGLQLLFYSVGIGQISSEVPQNLSASRPQDRQFILSSKKLLLSDSGFYLCAWRQGAYEQYFGPGTRLTVT.

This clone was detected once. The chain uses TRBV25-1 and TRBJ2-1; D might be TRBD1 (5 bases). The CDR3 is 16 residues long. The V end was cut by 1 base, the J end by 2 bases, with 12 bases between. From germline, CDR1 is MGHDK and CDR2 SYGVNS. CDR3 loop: CASSEWGGAPYNEQFF. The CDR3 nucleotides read TGTGCCAGCAGTGAATGGGGCGGCGCCCCCTACAATGAGCAGTTCTTC.